Listed below are T cell receptor beta chains from one sample, sequenced in a study of blood T cell repertoires in COVID-19. Sequencing used immunoSEQ multiplex PCR; TCRdb keeps in-frame clones, though not all of them. This sample has 95,000 to 120,000 clones; about 85% occur once, and the top ten carry about 1.6%. The specimen sequenced was peripheral blood. The receptors were sampled from a man between 50 and 59 years old with acute or convalescent COVID-19. The CDR3 runs from the conserved cysteine through the conserved F or W. Fields, in order: clone size, V gene, D gene, J gene, CDR3 DNA, CDR3 protein. A D gene is named only where the DNA matches it firmly. Clone size is stated in some rows and not others, as once, few, many or a class when expanded.

clone_size: NA
v_call: TRBV7-2
d_call: NA
j_call: TRBJ2-3
cdr3_nt: TGTGCCAGCAGCGCACAGGGCGGAGGCACAGATACGCAGTATTTT
cdr3_aa: CASSAQGGGTDTQYF

clone_size: NA
v_call: TRBV12-1
d_call: NA
j_call: TRBJ1-2
cdr3_nt: TGTGCCAGCAGAAGACATTTCGGTGGCTACACCTTC
cdr3_aa: CASRRHFGGYTF

clone_size: NA
v_call: TRBV2
d_call: NA
j_call: TRBJ1-1
cdr3_nt: TGTGCCAGCAGGGAAACAGGTCTACTGGGGAACACTGAAGCTTTCTTT
cdr3_aa: CASRETGLLGNTEAFF

clone_size: NA
v_call: TRBV28
d_call: TRBD1
j_call: TRBJ2-3
cdr3_nt: TGTGCCAGCAGCACTGCGGGGCAGGGGACAGGTACGCAGTATTTT
cdr3_aa: CASSTAGQGTGTQYF

clone_size: NA
v_call: TRBV19
d_call: TRBD1
j_call: TRBJ2-5
cdr3_nt: TGTGCCAGTAGTAAAAAGGGGACAGGGGTGAGAGAGACCCAGTACTTC
cdr3_aa: CASSKKGTGVRETQYF

clone_size: NA
v_call: TRBV19
d_call: TRBD1
j_call: TRBJ2-7
cdr3_nt: TGTGCCAGTAGTAGCCAACCGGGACAGGGCACCTACGAGCAGTACTTC
cdr3_aa: CASSSQPGQGTYEQYF

clone_size: NA
v_call: TRBV3-1/TRBV3-2
d_call: NA
j_call: TRBJ2-5
cdr3_nt: TGTGCCAGCAGCCAAGATGTCAGGACCCAGTACTTC
cdr3_aa: CASSQDVRTQYF

clone_size: NA
v_call: TRBV28
d_call: TRBD1
j_call: TRBJ2-4
cdr3_nt: TGTGCCACCCTACAGGGGGCGGTCGGTCAAAACATTCAGTACTTC
cdr3_aa: CATLQGAVGQNIQYF

clone_size: NA
v_call: TRBV30
d_call: NA
j_call: TRBJ1-3
cdr3_nt: TGTGCCTTCTTCCCTCCGAGAACTGGAAACACCATATATTTT
cdr3_aa: CAFFPPRTGNTIYF

clone_size: NA
v_call: TRBV23-1
d_call: TRBD1
j_call: TRBJ2-2
cdr3_nt: TGCGCCAGCAGTCCTCTCTCCTCTCGGGGACAGGGAGCGCGGGGTACGAACACCGGGGAGCTGTTTTTT
cdr3_aa: CASSPLSSRGQGARGTNTGELFF

clone_size: NA
v_call: TRBV5-1
d_call: NA
j_call: TRBJ1-2
cdr3_nt: TGCGCCAGCAGCAGAGAAGGGGGAACGTATGGCTACACCTTC
cdr3_aa: CASSREGGTYGYTF

clone_size: NA
v_call: TRBV5-1
d_call: TRBD2
j_call: TRBJ2-7
cdr3_nt: TGCGCCAGCAGCAAGACTAGCGGGGGGGCGAAAACCTACGAGCAGTACTTC
cdr3_aa: CASSKTSGGAKTYEQYF

clone_size: NA
v_call: TRBV2
d_call: NA
j_call: TRBJ1-1
cdr3_nt: TGTGCCAGTTGCCGGGGACTCGGGGACACTGAAGCTTTCTTT
cdr3_aa: CASCRGLGDTEAFF

clone_size: NA
v_call: TRBV5-1
d_call: NA
j_call: TRBJ1-2
cdr3_nt: TGCGCCAGCAGGTTCTCCACTGGTGGCTACACCTTC
cdr3_aa: CASRFSTGGYTF

clone_size: NA
v_call: TRBV29-1
d_call: TRBD1
j_call: TRBJ2-7
cdr3_nt: TGCAGCGTTTCTGGGACAGGGGGCTACGAGCAGTACTTC
cdr3_aa: CSVSGTGGYEQYF

clone_size: NA
v_call: TRBV6-1
d_call: NA
j_call: TRBJ1-1
cdr3_nt: TGTGCCAGCAGTGAAGCCGTTGAAGCTTTCTTT
cdr3_aa: CASSEAVEAFF

clone_size: NA
v_call: TRBV5-4
d_call: TRBD1
j_call: TRBJ1-4
cdr3_nt: TGTGCCAGCAGCCCCTCAGGGGGCTTGGATGAAAAACTGTTTTTT
cdr3_aa: CASSPSGGLDEKLFF

clone_size: NA
v_call: TRBV9
d_call: NA
j_call: TRBJ2-1
cdr3_nt: TGTGCCAGCATCCCGGTCCCCCTCAATGAGCAGTTCTTC
cdr3_aa: CASIPVPLNEQFF

clone_size: NA
v_call: TRBV7-2
d_call: NA
j_call: TRBJ1-1
cdr3_nt: TGTGCCAGCAGCCCGTTAATGAACACTGAAGCTTTCTTT
cdr3_aa: CASSPLMNTEAFF

clone_size: NA
v_call: TRBV7-3
d_call: NA
j_call: TRBJ2-2
cdr3_nt: TGTGCCAGCAGCTCAAACACCGGGGAGCTGTTTTTT
cdr3_aa: CASSSNTGELFF

clone_size: NA
v_call: TRBV7-9
d_call: NA
j_call: TRBJ2-3
cdr3_nt: TGTGCCAGCAGTTCAAACTCGGGAGACACGCAGTATTTT
cdr3_aa: CASSSNSGDTQYF

clone_size: once
v_call: TRBV28
d_call: TRBD1
j_call: TRBJ1-2
cdr3_nt: TGTGCCAGCAGACCCGGGGGACAGGGGATCGGCTATGGCTACACCTTC
cdr3_aa: CASRPGGQGIGYGYTF

clone_size: NA
v_call: TRBV28
d_call: NA
j_call: TRBJ2-7
cdr3_nt: TGTGCCAGCACAAAACCGGGAGCCTACGAGCAGTACTTC
cdr3_aa: CASTKPGAYEQYF

clone_size: NA
v_call: TRBV5-1
d_call: TRBD1
j_call: TRBJ2-1
cdr3_nt: TGCGCCAGCAGCTTCACAGGGGGCGGTTCAAATGAGCAGTTCTTC
cdr3_aa: CASSFTGGGSNEQFF

clone_size: NA
v_call: TRBV18
d_call: TRBD1
j_call: TRBJ1-1
cdr3_nt: TGTGCCAGCTCACTTCAAACAGGGGTAAACACTGAAGCTTTCTTT
cdr3_aa: CASSLQTGVNTEAFF

clone_size: NA
v_call: TRBV10-3
d_call: TRBD1
j_call: TRBJ1-2
cdr3_nt: TGTGCCGCCCAACAGGGGGCGGACTATGGCTACACCTTC
cdr3_aa: CAAQQGADYGYTF

clone_size: NA
v_call: TRBV27
d_call: TRBD1
j_call: TRBJ1-6
cdr3_nt: TGTGCCAGCACCGAGTCCAGGACAGGGAGGATGTCCTATAATTCACCCCTCCACTTT
cdr3_aa: CASTESRTGRMSYNSPLHF

clone_size: NA
v_call: TRBV5-6
d_call: TRBD1
j_call: TRBJ1-1
cdr3_nt: TGTGCCAGCAGGATAAATACAGGGGGAGGTGTGAACACTGAAGCTTTCTTT
cdr3_aa: CASRINTGGGVNTEAFF

clone_size: NA
v_call: TRBV27
d_call: NA
j_call: TRBJ2-2
cdr3_nt: TGTGCCAGCAGTATACGGACCAGAGGGAGTACCGGGGAGCTGTTTTTT
cdr3_aa: CASSIRTRGSTGELFF

clone_size: few
v_call: TRBV12-3/TRBV12-4
d_call: NA
j_call: TRBJ1-1
cdr3_nt: TGTGCCAGCAGCCTAGACAGGTACACTGAAGCTTTCTTT
cdr3_aa: CASSLDRYTEAFF

clone_size: NA
v_call: TRBV10-1
d_call: TRBD1
j_call: TRBJ1-1
cdr3_nt: TGCGCCAGCAGGGAGGGGACAGGGAACACTGAAGCTTTCTTT
cdr3_aa: CASREGTGNTEAFF

clone_size: NA
v_call: TRBV29-1
d_call: NA
j_call: TRBJ1-2
cdr3_nt: TGCAGCGTTGATTTCGCGGCCTCTGGTGGCTACACCTTC
cdr3_aa: CSVDFAASGGYTF

clone_size: NA
v_call: TRBV5-8
d_call: NA
j_call: TRBJ1-2
cdr3_nt: TGTGCCAGCAGCTTGGGGTCTTTAGCTAACTATGGCTACACCTTC
cdr3_aa: CASSLGSLANYGYTF

clone_size: NA
v_call: TRBV28
d_call: NA
j_call: TRBJ1-3
cdr3_nt: TGTGCCAGCAGTCCAAGAGGCTCTGGAAACACCATATATTTT
cdr3_aa: CASSPRGSGNTIYF

clone_size: NA
v_call: TRBV19
d_call: NA
j_call: TRBJ1-5
cdr3_nt: TGTGCCAGTAGTATATCAGGGTCTCAGCCCCAGCATTTT
cdr3_aa: CASSISGSQPQHF

clone_size: NA
v_call: TRBV7-2
d_call: TRBD2
j_call: TRBJ2-1
cdr3_nt: TGTGCCAGCAGCTCCCGGACTGGAGCGGGGGGCTTGGCAGATGAGCAGTTCTTC
cdr3_aa: CASSSRTGAGGLADEQFF

clone_size: NA
v_call: TRBV2
d_call: NA
j_call: TRBJ1-4
cdr3_nt: TGTGCCAGCAGTGAAATGGGAGCCTGCTTTTTT
cdr3_aa: CASSEMGACFF

clone_size: NA
v_call: TRBV28
d_call: NA
j_call: TRBJ1-4
cdr3_nt: TGTGCCAGCAGTGGTTCGGGCAGGGGTAATGAAAAACTGTTTTTT
cdr3_aa: CASSGSGRGNEKLFF

clone_size: NA
v_call: TRBV27
d_call: NA
j_call: TRBJ1-2
cdr3_nt: TGTGCCAGCAGACAGGACAGTGGCTATGGCTACACCTTC
cdr3_aa: CASRQDSGYGYTF

clone_size: NA
v_call: TRBV28
d_call: NA
j_call: TRBJ1-5
cdr3_nt: TGTGCCAGCAGTTTTGGCAGAACCTTAAATCAGCCCCAGCATTTT
cdr3_aa: CASSFGRTLNQPQHF

clone_size: NA
v_call: TRBV19
d_call: TRBD1
j_call: TRBJ1-1
cdr3_nt: TGTGCCAGTAGTATAGGGACAGGGCCTCTACGATCCCCCGAGTCTTTCTTT
cdr3_aa: CASSIGTGPLRSPESFF

clone_size: NA
v_call: TRBV6-5
d_call: TRBD1
j_call: TRBJ2-7
cdr3_nt: TGTGCCAGCAGGCCCCGACAGGGCGGCTCCTACGAGCAGTACTTC
cdr3_aa: CASRPRQGGSYEQYF

clone_size: NA
v_call: TRBV5-1
d_call: TRBD2
j_call: TRBJ2-1
cdr3_nt: TGCGCCAGCAGCCTGAACTTACCGGGACTACCTCCCAATGAGCAGTTCTTC
cdr3_aa: CASSLNLPGLPPNEQFF

clone_size: NA
v_call: TRBV5-1
d_call: TRBD1
j_call: TRBJ1-5
cdr3_nt: TGCGCCAGCAGCTTTACAGGGGATAGCAATCAGCCCCAGCATTTT
cdr3_aa: CASSFTGDSNQPQHF

clone_size: NA
v_call: TRBV6-5
d_call: TRBD1
j_call: TRBJ1-3
cdr3_nt: TGTGCCAGCAAGGCAGGGGGAATCTCTGGAAACACCATATATTTT
cdr3_aa: CASKAGGISGNTIYF